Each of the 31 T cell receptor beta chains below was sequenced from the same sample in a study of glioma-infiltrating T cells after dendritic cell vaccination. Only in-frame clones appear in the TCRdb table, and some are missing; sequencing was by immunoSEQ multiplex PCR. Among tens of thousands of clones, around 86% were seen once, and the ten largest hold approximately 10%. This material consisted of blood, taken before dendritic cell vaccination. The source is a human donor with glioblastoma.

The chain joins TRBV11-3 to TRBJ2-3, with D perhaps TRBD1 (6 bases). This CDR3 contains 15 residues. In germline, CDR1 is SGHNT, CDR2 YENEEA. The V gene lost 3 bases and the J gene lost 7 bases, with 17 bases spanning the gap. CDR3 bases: TGTGCCAGCAGCTTTCAACCTCAGGGGACAAATACGCAGTATTTT. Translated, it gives CASSFQPQGTNTQYF.

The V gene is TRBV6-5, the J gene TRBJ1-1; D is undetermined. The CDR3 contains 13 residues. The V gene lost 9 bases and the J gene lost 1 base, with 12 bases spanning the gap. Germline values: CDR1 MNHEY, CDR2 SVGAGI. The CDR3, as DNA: TGTGCCAGTCGGGGTGGCGGGAACACTGAAGCTTTCTTT. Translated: CASRGGGNTEAFF.

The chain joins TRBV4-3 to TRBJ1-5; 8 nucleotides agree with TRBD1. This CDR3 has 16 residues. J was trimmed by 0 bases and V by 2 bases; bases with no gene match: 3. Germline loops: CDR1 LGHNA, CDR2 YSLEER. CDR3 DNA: TGCGCCAGCAGCCAACACAGGGGGTATAGCAATCAGCCCCAGCATTTT. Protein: CASSQHRGYSNQPQHF.

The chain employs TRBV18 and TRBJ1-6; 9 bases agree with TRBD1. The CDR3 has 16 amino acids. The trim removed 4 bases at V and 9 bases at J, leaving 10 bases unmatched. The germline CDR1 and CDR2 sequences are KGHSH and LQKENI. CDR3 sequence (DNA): TGTGCCAGCTCACTGCCGGACAGGGGCAGGGGTTCACCCCTCCACTTT. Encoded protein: CASSLPDRGRGSPLHF. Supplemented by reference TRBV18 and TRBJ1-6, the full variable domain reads NAGVMQNPRHLVRRRGQEARLRCSPMKGHSHVYWYRQLPEEGLKFMVYLQKENIIDESGMPKERFSAEFPKEGPSILRIQQVVRGDSAAYFCASSLPDRGRGSPLHFGNGTRLTVT.

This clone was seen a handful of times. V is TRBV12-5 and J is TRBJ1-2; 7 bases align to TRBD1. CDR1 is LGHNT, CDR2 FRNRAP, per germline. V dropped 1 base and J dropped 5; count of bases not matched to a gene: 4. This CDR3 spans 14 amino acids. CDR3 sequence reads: CASGLGQGPYGYTF. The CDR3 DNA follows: TGTGCTAGTGGTTTGGGACAGGGTCCTTATGGCTACACCTTC.

The CDR3 nucleotides read TGTGCCTCGGGGAGTAACTATGGCTACACCTTC. This translates into CASGSNYGYTF. The chain joins TRBV21-1 to TRBJ1-2. TRBV21-1 is classified as a pseudogene. CDR3 length: 11 residues.

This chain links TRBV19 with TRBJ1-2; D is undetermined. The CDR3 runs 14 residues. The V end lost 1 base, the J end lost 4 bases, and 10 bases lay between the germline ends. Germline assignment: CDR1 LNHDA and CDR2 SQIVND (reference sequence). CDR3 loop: CASSIGRVLYGYTF. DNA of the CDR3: TGTGCCAGTAGTATAGGCCGGGTCCTCTATGGCTACACCTTC.

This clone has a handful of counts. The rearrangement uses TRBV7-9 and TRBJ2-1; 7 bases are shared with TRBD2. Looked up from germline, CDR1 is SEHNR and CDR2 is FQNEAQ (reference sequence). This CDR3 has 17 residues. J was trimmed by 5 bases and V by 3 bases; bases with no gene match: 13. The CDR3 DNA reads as TGTGCCAGCAGCTTCTCAACCGGGACTACTACAGACAATGAGCAGTTCTTC. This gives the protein CASSFSTGTTTDNEQFF. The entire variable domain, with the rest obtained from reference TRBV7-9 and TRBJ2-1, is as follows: DTGVSQNPRHKITKRGQNVTFRCDPISEHNRLYWYRQTLGQGPEFLTYFQNEAQLEKSRLLSDRFSAERPKGSFSTLEIQRTEQGDSAMYLCASSFSTGTTTDNEQFFGPGTRLTVL.

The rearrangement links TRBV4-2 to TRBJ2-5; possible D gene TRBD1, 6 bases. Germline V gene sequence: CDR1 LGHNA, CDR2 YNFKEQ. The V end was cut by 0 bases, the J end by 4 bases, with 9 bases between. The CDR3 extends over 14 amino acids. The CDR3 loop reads CASSQDAGAETQYF. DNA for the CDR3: TGTGCCAGCAGCCAAGACGCAGGGGCAGAGACCCAGTACTTC.

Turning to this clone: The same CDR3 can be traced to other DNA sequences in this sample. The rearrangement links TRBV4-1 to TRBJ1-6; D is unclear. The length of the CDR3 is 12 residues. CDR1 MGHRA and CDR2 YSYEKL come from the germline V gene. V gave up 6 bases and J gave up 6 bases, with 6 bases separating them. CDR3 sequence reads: CASRQINSPLHF. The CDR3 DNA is TGCGCCAGCAGACAGATTAATTCACCCCTCCACTTT.

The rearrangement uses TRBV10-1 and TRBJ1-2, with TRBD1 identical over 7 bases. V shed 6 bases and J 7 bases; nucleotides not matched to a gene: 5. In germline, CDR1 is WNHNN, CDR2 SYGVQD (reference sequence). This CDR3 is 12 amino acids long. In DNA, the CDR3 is TGCGCCAGCAGCCCGGACAGGCTTGGCTACACCTTC. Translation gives CASSPDRLGYTF.

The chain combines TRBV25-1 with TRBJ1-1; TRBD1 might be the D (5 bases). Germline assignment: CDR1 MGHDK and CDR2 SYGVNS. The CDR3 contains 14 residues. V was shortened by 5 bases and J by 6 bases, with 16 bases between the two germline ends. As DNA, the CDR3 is TGTGCCAGCAGTTTGGGGCTCGGGTCCGCTGAAGCTTTCTTT. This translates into CASSLGLGSAEAFF.

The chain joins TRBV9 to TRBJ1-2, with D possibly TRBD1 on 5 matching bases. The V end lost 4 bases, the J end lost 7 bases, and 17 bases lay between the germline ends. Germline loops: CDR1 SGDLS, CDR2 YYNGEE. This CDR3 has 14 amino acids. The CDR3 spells CASSPTSGGVGYTF. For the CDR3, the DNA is TGTGCCAGCAGCCCGACGTCGGGGGGAGTTGGCTACACCTTC.

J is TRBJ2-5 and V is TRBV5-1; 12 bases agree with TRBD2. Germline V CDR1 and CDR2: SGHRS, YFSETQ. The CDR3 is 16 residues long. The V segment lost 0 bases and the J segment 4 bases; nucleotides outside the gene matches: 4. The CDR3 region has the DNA TGCGCCAGCAGCTTGGGCCCTAGCGGGGGGGCAGAGACCCAGTACTTC. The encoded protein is CASSLGPSGGAETQYF.

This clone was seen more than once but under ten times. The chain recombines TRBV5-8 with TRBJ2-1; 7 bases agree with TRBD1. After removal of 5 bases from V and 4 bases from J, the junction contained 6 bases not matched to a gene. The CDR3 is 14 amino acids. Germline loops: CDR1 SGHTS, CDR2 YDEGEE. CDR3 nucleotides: TGTGCCAGCAGACTGGACAGGTCTTACAATGAGCAGTTCTTC. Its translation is CASRLDRSYNEQFF.

The CDR3, as DNA: TGTGCCAGCTCACCAGGGACTAGGGGAGGCAATCAGCCCCAGCATTTT. Its translation is CASSPGTRGGNQPQHF. The chain couples TRBV18 to TRBJ1-5; possible D gene TRBD1, 5 bases. Germline V gene lookup returns CDR1 KGHSH and CDR2 LQKENI. CDR3 size: 16 residues. Deletions cut 2 bases from V and 2 bases from J, with 13 bases between.

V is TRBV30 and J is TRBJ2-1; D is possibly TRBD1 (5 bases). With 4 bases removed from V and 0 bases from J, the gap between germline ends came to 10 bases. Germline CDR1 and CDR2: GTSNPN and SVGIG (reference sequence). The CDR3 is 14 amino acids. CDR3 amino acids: CAWIAGLSYNEQFF. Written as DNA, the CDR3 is TGTGCCTGGATCGCAGGGCTCTCCTACAATGAGCAGTTCTTC.

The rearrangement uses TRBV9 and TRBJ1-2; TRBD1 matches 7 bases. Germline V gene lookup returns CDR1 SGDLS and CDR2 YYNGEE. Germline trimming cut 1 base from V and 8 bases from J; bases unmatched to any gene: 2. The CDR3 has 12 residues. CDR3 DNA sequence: TGTGCCAGCAGCGTACAGGGGGACGGCTACACCTTC. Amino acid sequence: CASSVQGDGYTF.

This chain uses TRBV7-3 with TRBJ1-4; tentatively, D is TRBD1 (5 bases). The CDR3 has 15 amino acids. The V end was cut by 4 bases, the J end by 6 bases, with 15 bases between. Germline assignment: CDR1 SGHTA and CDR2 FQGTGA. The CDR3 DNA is TGTGCCAGCAGCTCTGCGCAGGGTAGTTATGAAAAACTGTTTTTT. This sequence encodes CASSSAQGSYEKLFF.

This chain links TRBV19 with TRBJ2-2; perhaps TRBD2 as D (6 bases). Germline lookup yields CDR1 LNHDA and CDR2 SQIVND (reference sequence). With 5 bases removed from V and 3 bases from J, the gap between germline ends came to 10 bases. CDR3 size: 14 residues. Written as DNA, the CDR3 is TGTGCCAGTAGTCGGGACTCCGACACCGGGGAGCTGTTTTTT. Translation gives CASSRDSDTGELFF.

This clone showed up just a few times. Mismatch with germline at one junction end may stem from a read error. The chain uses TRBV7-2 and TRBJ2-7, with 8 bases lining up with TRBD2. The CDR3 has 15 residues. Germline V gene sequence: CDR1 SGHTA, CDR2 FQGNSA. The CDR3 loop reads CASTLGGSGGYEQYF. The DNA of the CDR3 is TGTGCCAGCACCTTAGGGGGAAGCGGGGGTTACGAGCAGTACTTC.

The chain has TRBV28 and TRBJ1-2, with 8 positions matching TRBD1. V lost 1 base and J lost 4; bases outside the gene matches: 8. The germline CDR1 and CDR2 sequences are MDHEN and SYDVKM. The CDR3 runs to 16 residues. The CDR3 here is CASSLSPGGAGYGYTF. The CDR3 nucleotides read TGTGCCAGCAGTTTATCCCCAGGGGGCGCAGGCTATGGCTACACCTTC.

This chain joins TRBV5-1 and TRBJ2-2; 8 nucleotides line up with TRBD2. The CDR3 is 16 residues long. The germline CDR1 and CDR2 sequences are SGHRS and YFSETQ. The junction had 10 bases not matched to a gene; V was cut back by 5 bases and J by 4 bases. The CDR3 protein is CASRPGGPLPTGELFF. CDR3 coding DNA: TGCGCCAGCAGACCGGGAGGGCCTCTACCCACCGGGGAGCTGTTTTTT.

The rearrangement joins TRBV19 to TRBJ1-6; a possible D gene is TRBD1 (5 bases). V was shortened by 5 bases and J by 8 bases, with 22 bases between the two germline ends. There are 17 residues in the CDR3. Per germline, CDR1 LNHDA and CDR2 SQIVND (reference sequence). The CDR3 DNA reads TGTGCCAGTAGTCTCCGGTTTAACGGGGGTTTGGATTCACCCCTCCACTTT. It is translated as CASSLRFNGGLDSPLHF.

Here the CDR3 DNA reads TGTGCCAGCAGCCAAGATCGGCAGGGATACGAGCAGTACTTC. Translated, it gives CASSQDRQGYEQYF. The rearrangement uses TRBV4-2 and TRBJ2-7; D might be TRBD1 (5 bases). This CDR3 has 14 amino acids. The germline V and J ends were trimmed by 0 bases and 4 bases, with 10 bases remaining between them. Germline CDR1 is LGHNA and CDR2 is YNFKEQ.

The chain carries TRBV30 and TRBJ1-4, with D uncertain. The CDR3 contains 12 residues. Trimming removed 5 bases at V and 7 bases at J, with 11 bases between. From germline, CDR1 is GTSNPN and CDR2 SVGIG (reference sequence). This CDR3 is CAWAPGGEKLFF. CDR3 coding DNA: TGTGCCTGGGCCCCCGGTGGTGAAAAACTGTTTTTT. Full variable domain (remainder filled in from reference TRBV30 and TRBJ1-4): SQTIHQWPATLVQPVGSPLSLECTVEGTSNPNLYWYRQAAGRGLQLLFYSVGIGQISSEVPQNLSASRPQDRQFILSSKKLLLSDSGFYLCAWAPGGEKLFFGSGTQLSVL.

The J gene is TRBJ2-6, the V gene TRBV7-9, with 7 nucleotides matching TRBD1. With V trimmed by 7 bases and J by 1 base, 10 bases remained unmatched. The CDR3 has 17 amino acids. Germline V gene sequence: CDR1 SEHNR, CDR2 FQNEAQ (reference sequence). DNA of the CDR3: TGTGCCAGCATCTTGCCGGGACAGTCTTCTGGGGCCAACGTCCTGACTTTC. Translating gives CASILPGQSSGANVLTF.

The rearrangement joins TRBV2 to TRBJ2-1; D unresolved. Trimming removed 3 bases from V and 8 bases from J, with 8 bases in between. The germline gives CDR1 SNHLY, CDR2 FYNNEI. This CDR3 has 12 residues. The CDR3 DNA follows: TGTGCCAGCAGTGATTGGAGCCATGAGCAGTTCTTC. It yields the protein CASSDWSHEQFF.

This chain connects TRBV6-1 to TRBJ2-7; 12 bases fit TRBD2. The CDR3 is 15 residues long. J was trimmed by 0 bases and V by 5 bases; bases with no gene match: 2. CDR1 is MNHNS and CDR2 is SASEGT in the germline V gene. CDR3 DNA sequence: TGTGCCAGCAGTAAGGGACTAGCGGGCTCCTACGAGCAGTACTTC. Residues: CASSKGLAGSYEQYF.

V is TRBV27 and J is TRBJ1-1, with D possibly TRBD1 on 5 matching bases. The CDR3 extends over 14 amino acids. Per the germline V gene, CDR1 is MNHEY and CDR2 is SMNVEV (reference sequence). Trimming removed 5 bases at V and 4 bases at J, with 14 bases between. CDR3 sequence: CASSSFPGGTEAFF. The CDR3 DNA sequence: TGTGCCAGCAGTAGCTTCCCCGGGGGCACTGAAGCTTTCTTT.

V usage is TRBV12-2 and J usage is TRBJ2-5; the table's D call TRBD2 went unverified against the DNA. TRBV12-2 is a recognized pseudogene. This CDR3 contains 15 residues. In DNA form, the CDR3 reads TGTGCAAGTCGCTCAGGCGGAGGGGCTGGAGAGACCCAGTACTTC. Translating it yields CASRSGGGAGETQYF.